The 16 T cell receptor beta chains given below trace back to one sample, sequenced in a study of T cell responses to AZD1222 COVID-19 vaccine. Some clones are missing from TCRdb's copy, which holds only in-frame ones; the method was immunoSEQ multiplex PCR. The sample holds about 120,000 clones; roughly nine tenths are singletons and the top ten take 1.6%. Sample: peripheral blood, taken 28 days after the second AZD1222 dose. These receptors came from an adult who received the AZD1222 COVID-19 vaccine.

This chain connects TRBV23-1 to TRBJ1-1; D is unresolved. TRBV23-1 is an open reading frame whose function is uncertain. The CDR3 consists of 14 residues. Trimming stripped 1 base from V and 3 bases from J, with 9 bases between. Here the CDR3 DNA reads TGCGCCAGCAGTCAATTAGCAGCTTACACTGAAGCTTTCTTT. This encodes CASSQLAAYTEAFF.

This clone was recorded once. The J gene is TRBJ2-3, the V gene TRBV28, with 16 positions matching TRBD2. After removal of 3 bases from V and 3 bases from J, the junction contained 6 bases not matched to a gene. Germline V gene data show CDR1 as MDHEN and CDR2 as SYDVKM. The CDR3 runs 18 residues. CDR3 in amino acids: CASSLGLAGGIRTDTQYF. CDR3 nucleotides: TGTGCCAGCAGTTTGGGACTAGCGGGAGGGATAAGGACAGATACGCAGTATTTT.

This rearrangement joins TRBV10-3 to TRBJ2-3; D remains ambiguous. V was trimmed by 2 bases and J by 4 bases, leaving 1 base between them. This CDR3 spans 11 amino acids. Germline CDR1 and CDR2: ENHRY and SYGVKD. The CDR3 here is CAISEADTQYF. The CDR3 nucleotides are TGTGCCATCAGTGAGGCAGATACGCAGTATTTT.

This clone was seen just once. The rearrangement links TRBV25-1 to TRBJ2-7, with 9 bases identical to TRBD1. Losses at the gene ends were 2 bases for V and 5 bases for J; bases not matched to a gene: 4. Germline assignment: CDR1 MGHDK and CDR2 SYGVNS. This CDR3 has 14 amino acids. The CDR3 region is CASSEQDRGHEQYF. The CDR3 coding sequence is TGTGCCAGCAGTGAACAGGACAGGGGCCACGAGCAGTACTTC.

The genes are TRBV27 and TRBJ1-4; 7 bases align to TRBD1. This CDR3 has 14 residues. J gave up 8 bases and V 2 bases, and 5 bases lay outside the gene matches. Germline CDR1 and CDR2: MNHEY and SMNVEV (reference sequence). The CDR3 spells CASSLPGQPEKLFF. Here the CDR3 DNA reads TGTGCCAGCAGTTTACCGGGACAGCCGGAAAAACTGTTTTTT.

CDR3 protein: CASSSYRDTQYF. The CDR3 region has the DNA TGTGCCAGCAGCTCGTACCGTGATACGCAGTATTTT. The J gene is TRBJ2-3, the V gene TRBV5-4; D is undetermined. V lost 3 bases and J lost 6, with 8 bases in between. CDR3 length: 12 residues. Germline V gene sequence: CDR1 SGHNT, CDR2 YYREEE (reference sequence).

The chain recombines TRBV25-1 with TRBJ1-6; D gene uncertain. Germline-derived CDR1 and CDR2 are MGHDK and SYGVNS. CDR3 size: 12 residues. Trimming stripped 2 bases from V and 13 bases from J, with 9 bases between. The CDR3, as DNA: TGTGCCAGCAGTGAAGGTCCCATCCCCCTCCACTTT. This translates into CASSEGPIPLHF.

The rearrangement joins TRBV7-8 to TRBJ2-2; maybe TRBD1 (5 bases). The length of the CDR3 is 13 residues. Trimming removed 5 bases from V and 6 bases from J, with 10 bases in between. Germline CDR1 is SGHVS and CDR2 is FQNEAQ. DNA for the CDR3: TGTGCCAGCAGCCTTCAGGGCGCCGGGGAGCTGTTTTTT. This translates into CASSLQGAGELFF.

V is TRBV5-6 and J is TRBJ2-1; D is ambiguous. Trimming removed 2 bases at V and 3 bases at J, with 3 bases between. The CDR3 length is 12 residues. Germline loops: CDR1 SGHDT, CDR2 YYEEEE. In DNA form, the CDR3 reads TGTGCCAGCAGCTTAGACTACAATGAGCAGTTCTTC. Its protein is CASSLDYNEQFF.

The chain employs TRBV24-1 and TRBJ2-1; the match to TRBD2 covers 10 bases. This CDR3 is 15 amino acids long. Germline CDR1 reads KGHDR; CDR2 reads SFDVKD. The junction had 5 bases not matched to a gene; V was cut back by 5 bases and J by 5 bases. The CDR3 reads CATSGGTSENNEQFF. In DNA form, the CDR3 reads TGTGCCACCAGTGGAGGGACTAGCGAGAACAATGAGCAGTTCTTC.

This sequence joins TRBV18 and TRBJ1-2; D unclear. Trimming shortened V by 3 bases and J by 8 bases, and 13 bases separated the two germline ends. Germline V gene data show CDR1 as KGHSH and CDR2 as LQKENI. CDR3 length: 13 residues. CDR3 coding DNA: TGTGCCAGCTCACCCTTAAGAGAAAACGGCTACACCTTC. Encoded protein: CASSPLRENGYTF. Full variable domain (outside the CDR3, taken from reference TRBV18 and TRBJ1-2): NAGVMQNPRHLVRRRGQEARLRCSPMKGHSHVYWYRQLPEEGLKFMVYLQKENIIDESGMPKERFSAEFPKEGPSILRIQQVVRGDSAAYFCASSPLRENGYTFGSGTRLTVV.

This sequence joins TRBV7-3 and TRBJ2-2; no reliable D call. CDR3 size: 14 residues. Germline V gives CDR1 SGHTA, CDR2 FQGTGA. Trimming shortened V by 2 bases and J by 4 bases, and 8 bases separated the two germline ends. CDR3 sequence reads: CASSLGVGTGELFF. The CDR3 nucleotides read TGTGCCAGCAGCTTAGGGGTGGGCACCGGGGAGCTGTTTTTT. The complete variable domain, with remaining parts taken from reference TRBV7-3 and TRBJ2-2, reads GAGVSQTPSNKVTEKGKYVELRCDPISGHTALYWYRQSLGQGPEFLIYFQGTGAADDSGLPNDRFFAVRPEGSVSTLKIQRTERGDSAVYLCASSLGVGTGELFFGEGSRLTVL.

CDR3 DNA: TGTGCCAGCGGAACAGGGGGCAGCACCGGGGAGCTGTTTTTT. Protein product: CASGTGGSTGELFF. The rearrangement uses TRBV28 and TRBJ2-2; 9 bases fit TRBD1. V gave up 8 bases and J gave up 4 bases; unmatched junction bases: 5. The CDR3 contains 14 residues. CDR1 MDHEN and CDR2 SYDVKM come from the germline V gene. Looking up the rest from reference TRBV28 and TRBJ2-2 gives the full variable domain: DVKVTQSSRYLVKRTGEKVFLECVQDMDHENMFWYRQDPGLGLRLIYFSYDVKMKEKGDIPEGYSVSREKKERFSLILESASTNQTSMYLCASGTGGSTGELFFGEGSRLTVL.

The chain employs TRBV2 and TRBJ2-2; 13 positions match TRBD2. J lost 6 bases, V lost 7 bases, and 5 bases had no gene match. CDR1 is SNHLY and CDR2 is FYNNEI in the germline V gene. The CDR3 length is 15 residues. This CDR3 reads CASTWTSGRAGELFF. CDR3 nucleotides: TGTGCCAGCACCTGGACTAGCGGGAGAGCCGGGGAGCTGTTTTTT.

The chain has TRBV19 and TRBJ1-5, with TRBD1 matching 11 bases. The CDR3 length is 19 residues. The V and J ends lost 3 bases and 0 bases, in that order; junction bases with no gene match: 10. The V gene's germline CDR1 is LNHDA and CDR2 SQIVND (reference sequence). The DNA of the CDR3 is TGTGCCAGTAGTATTGGGAGGGGACAGGGGGTTGGTAGCAATCAGCCCCAGCATTTT. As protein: CASSIGRGQGVGSNQPQHF.

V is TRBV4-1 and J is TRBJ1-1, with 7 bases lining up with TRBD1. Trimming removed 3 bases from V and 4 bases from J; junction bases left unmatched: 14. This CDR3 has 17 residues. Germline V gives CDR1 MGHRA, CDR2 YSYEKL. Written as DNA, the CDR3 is TGCGCCAGCAGCCAGACAGGACAGGTTCGTTTTTCCACTGAAGCTTTCTTT. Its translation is CASSQTGQVRFSTEAFF.